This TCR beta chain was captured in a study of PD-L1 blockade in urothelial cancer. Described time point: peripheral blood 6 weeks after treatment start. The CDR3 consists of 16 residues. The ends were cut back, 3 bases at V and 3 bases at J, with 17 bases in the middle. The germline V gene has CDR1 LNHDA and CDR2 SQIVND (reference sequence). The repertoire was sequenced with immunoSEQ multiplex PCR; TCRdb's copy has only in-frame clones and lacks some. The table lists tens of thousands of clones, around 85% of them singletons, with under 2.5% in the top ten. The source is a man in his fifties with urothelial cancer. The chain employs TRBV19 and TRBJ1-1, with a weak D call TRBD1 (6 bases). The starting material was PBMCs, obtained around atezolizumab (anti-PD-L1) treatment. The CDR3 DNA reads TGTGCCAGTAGTATCCCAACAGGGTTGGGGTACACTGAAGCTTTCTTT. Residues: CASSIPTGLGYTEAFF.